The next 15 T cell receptor beta chains were all read from a single sample in a study of neoadjuvant nivolumab and ipilimumab in lung cancer. Method: immunoSEQ multiplex PCR; TCRdb's copy keeps in-frame clones and lacks some. Counted here are tens of thousands of clones, roughly nine tenths occurring once; the ten biggest clones make up about 4.9%. This specimen was peripheral blood, taken after neoadjuvant nivolumab, alone or with ipilimumab, at or shortly before surgery. These receptors were taken from an adult with non-small cell lung cancer.

The rearrangement uses TRBV7-3 and TRBJ2-3; 8 bases map to TRBD2. Germline lookup yields CDR1 SGHTA and CDR2 FQGTGA. The V and J ends lost 5 bases and 4 bases, in that order; junction bases with no gene match: 11. The length of the CDR3 is 16 residues. CDR3 DNA sequence: TGTGCCAGCAGCCGCAACCCGGGACTAGGCCCAGATACGCAGTATTTT. Amino acids: CASSRNPGLGPDTQYF.

The rearrangement links TRBV25-1 to TRBJ2-3, with D unresolved. CDR3 length: 15 residues. Looked up from germline, CDR1 is MGHDK and CDR2 is SYGVNS. Between the trimmed V and J ends, which lost 2 bases and 2 bases, there was a span of 11 bases. DNA of the CDR3: TGTGCCAGCAGTGAACTAGGACGTACCACAGATACGCAGTATTTT. This encodes CASSELGRTTDTQYF.

This clone was seen just once. The chain links TRBV6-5 to TRBJ1-1; D is ambiguous. Germline values: CDR1 MNHEY, CDR2 SVGAGI. The V end lost 0 bases, the J end lost 1 base, and 9 bases lay between the germline ends. The CDR3 runs 15 residues. The CDR3 sequence is CASSYSSRGNTEAFF. In nucleotides, the CDR3 is TGTGCCAGCAGTTACTCTAGTCGCGGGAACACTGAAGCTTTCTTT.

This clone was seen only a few times. The rearrangement links TRBV9 to TRBJ2-5; 7 nucleotides line up with TRBD1. V was clipped by 3 bases and J by 4 bases; unmatched bases: 15. The CDR3 is 17 amino acids. The V gene's germline CDR1 is SGDLS and CDR2 YYNGEE. The CDR3 bases are TGTGCCAGCAGCGCCGAAGGGACAGTGGGGTGGCGAGAGACCCAGTACTTC. It specifies CASSAEGTVGWRETQYF.

The chain is built from TRBV5-4 and TRBJ1-2; D might be TRBD1 (5 bases). Germline assignment: CDR1 SGHNT and CDR2 YYREEE (reference sequence). CDR3 length: 14 residues. V lost 4 bases and J 6 bases, leaving 16 bases between the germline ends. The DNA of the CDR3 is TGTGCCAGCAGCCCTGGGGGGTTTCAGGATGGCTACACCTTC. Protein product: CASSPGGFQDGYTF.

The chain is built from TRBV11-3 and TRBJ2-5; D gene ambiguous. The V end lost 3 bases, the J end lost 2 bases, and 7 bases lay between the germline ends. The CDR3 has 13 amino acids. Germline loops: CDR1 SGHNT, CDR2 YENEEA. In DNA form, the CDR3 reads TGTGCCAGCAGCTTTACGGGTCAAGAGACCCAGTACTTC. It codes for CASSFTGQETQYF.

The chain employs TRBV7-7 and TRBJ2-5, with 10 bases that match TRBD2. This CDR3 is built from 15 residues. Germline CDR1 reads SSHAT; CDR2 reads FNYEAQ (reference sequence). V lost 5 bases and J lost 1; bases outside the gene matches: 4. As DNA, the CDR3 is TGTGCCAGCAGCCTTAGCGGGGGGTCCCAAGAGACCCAGTACTTC. Its protein product is CASSLSGGSQETQYF.

The CDR3: CASSLGVVYRTGRYNEQFF. DNA of the CDR3: TGTGCCAGCAGCTTAGGGGTGGTATATAGGACAGGGAGATACAATGAGCAGTTCTTC. V usage is TRBV7-9 and J usage is TRBJ2-1; 8 nucleotides agree with TRBD1. The germline V gene encodes CDR1 SEHNR and CDR2 FQNEAQ (reference sequence). This CDR3 region has 19 residues. The ends lost 1 base at V and 4 bases at J; junction bases unmatched: 15. Full variable domain (remainder filled in from reference TRBV7-9 and TRBJ2-1): DTGVSQNPRHKITKRGQNVTFRCDPISEHNRLYWYRQTLGQGPEFLTYFQNEAQLEKSRLLSDRFSAERPKGSFSTLEIQRTEQGDSAMYLCASSLGVVYRTGRYNEQFFGPGTRLTVL.

The rearrangement uses TRBV7-2 and TRBJ2-3; D is unclear. Between the trimmed V and J ends, which lost 1 base and 4 bases, there was a span of 18 bases. The CDR3 runs to 17 residues. The germline gives CDR1 SGHTA, CDR2 FQGNSA. The CDR3 reads CASSLGLNPMGPDTQYF. CDR3 nucleotides: TGTGCCAGCAGCTTAGGGCTGAACCCGATGGGCCCAGATACGCAGTATTTT.

The chain joins TRBV7-9 to TRBJ1-2, with a weak D call TRBD1 (5 bases). CDR3 length: 13 amino acids. Per germline, CDR1 SEHNR and CDR2 FQNEAQ (reference sequence). The V gene lost 3 bases and the J gene lost 6 bases, with 11 bases spanning the gap. In nucleotides, the CDR3 is TGTGCCAGCAGCTTCGTGGGGCCGGATGGCTACACCTTC. Translating gives CASSFVGPDGYTF.

This sequence joins TRBV18 and TRBJ1-5, with TRBD1 identical over 7 bases. The CDR3 length is 15 residues. V shed 3 bases and J 6 bases; nucleotides not matched to a gene: 8. CDR1 and CDR2 (germline): KGHSH, LQKENI. CDR3 sequence: CASSPQGVLGQPQHF. The CDR3 DNA reads as TGTGCCAGCTCACCGCAGGGGGTTTTGGGTCAGCCCCAGCATTTT. Looking up the rest from reference TRBV18 and TRBJ1-5 gives the full variable domain: NAGVMQNPRHLVRRRGQEARLRCSPMKGHSHVYWYRQLPEEGLKFMVYLQKENIIDESGMPKERFSAEFPKEGPSILRIQQVVRGDSAAYFCASSPQGVLGQPQHFGDGTRLSIL.

V and J are TRBV18 and TRBJ1-3; D possibly corresponds to TRBD1 (6 bases). The germline V gene encodes CDR1 KGHSH and CDR2 LQKENI. The CDR3 extends over 12 amino acids. The ends were cut back, 4 bases at V and 6 bases at J, with 7 bases in the middle. This chain's CDR3 is CASSRQENTIYF. The CDR3 DNA sequence: TGTGCCAGCTCACGACAGGAAAACACCATATATTTT.

V gene TRBV5-1 combines with J gene TRBJ1-1, with D unclear. This CDR3 has 13 amino acids. CDR1 SGHRS and CDR2 YFSETQ come from the germline V gene. Trimming took off 4 bases at V and 0 bases at J, with 7 bases between the two ends. In nucleotides, the CDR3 is TGCGCCAGCAGCACAATGATGAACACTGAAGCTTTCTTT. Protein product: CASSTMMNTEAFF.

The gene calls are TRBV6-4 and TRBJ2-3; possible D gene TRBD1, 6 bases. Germline loops: CDR1 MRHNA, CDR2 SNTAGT. Trimming pared 5 bases from V and 2 bases from J, leaving 11 bases between. This CDR3 has 14 amino acids. The CDR3 DNA reads TGTGCCAGCAGTATAGACAGGACCACAGATACGCAGTATTTT. Translated, it gives CASSIDRTTDTQYF.

The genes are TRBV7-2 and TRBJ1-4; tentative D call: TRBD1 (5 bases). The CDR3 extends over 16 amino acids. V was shortened by 5 bases and J by 3 bases, with 16 bases between the two germline ends. Germline CDR1 is SGHTA and CDR2 is FQGNSA. DNA for the CDR3: TGTGCCAGCAGCCAAGAGGGGCGGCTGGCTAATGAAAAACTGTTTTTT. Its protein is CASSQEGRLANEKLFF.